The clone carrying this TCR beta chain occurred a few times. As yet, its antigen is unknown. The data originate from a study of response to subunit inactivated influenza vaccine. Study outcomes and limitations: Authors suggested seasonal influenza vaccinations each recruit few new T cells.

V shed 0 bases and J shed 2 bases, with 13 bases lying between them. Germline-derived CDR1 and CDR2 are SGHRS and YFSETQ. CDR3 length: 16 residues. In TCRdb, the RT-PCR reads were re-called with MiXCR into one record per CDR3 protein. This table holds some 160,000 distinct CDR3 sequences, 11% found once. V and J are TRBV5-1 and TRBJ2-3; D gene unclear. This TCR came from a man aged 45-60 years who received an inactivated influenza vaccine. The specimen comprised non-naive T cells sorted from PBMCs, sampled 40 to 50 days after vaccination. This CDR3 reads CASSLGNGGVTDTQYF. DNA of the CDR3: TGCGCCAGCAGCTTGGGGAATGGCGGAGTCACAGATACGCAGTATTTT.